The 16 T cell receptor beta chains in this list originate from one sample, sequenced in a study of patients and donors after allogeneic stem cell transplantation. TCRdb re-analysed the RT-PCR reads in MiXCR, keeping a single row per CDR3 protein. The sample lists some 880,000 distinct CDR3 sequences; 15% to 20% were seen once. The sample comprised blood, either unsorted or a sorted T cell fraction (not recorded which). The origin of the receptors is a human donor who was either an allogeneic HSCT recipient or a stem cell or donor lymphocyte infusion donor (not recorded which). It is not recorded whose cells these are; they may come from a transplant donor.

V gene TRBV28 combines with J gene TRBJ2-6, with 11 bases aligning to TRBD1. V trimming: 11 bases; J trimming: 0 bases; junction bases outside the gene matches: 9. This CDR3 region has 17 residues. From germline, CDR1 is MDHEN and CDR2 SYDVKM. This CDR3 is CASRRTGGPSGANVLTF. DNA for the CDR3: TGTGCCTCCAGGAGGACAGGGGGCCCCTCTGGGGCCAACGTCCTGACTTTC.

This clonotype was detected many times. This chain links TRBV4-2 with TRBJ2-7, with 8 bases fitting TRBD1. This CDR3 region has 15 residues. After removal of 1 base from V and 3 bases from J, the junction contained 5 bases not matched to a gene. Germline V gene data show CDR1 as LGHNA and CDR2 as YNFKEQ. The CDR3 here is CASSQVQGALYEQYF. CDR3 coding DNA: TGTGCCAGCAGCCAAGTTCAGGGGGCTCTCTACGAGCAGTACTTC.

In its sample, this clonotype was seen a few times. This CDR3 reads CASSPDRGVRLGTEAFF. For the CDR3, the DNA is TGTGCCAGCAGCCCAGACAGGGGGGTGAGATTGGGCACTGAAGCTTTCTTT. The rearrangement uses TRBV5-8 and TRBJ1-1, with 9 nucleotides matching TRBD1. V lost 4 bases, J lost 4 bases, and 14 bases stayed unmatched. CDR1 and CDR2 from the germline V gene are SGHTS and YDEGEE. The CDR3 length is 17 residues.

The gene calls are TRBV15 and TRBJ1-3; a weak D match, TRBD1 (5 bases). Trimming removed 5 bases at V and 8 bases at J, with 25 bases between. Germline-derived CDR1 and CDR2 are LNHNV and YYDKDF (reference sequence). The CDR3 consists of 17 residues. The CDR3 DNA sequence: TGTGCCACCAGCGCGCACAGAGCAGGGATTCTGCGGGACACCATATATTTT. Translated, it gives CATSAHRAGILRDTIYF.

V gene TRBV29-1 combines with J gene TRBJ1-2, with D possibly TRBD1 on 6 matching bases. With 5 bases removed from V and 2 bases from J, the gap between germline ends came to 18 bases. This CDR3 has 15 residues. Germline CDR1 and CDR2: SQVTM and ANQGSEA. CDR3 sequence: CSVPRDMTENYGYTF. Written as DNA, the CDR3 is TGCAGCGTTCCCCGGGACATGACCGAGAACTATGGCTACACCTTC.

This clonotype was counted only a few times. The V and J genes are TRBV6-5 and TRBJ1-2; a weak D match, TRBD1 (5 bases). Germline CDR1 reads MNHEY; CDR2 reads SVGAGI. The CDR3 loop spans 17 amino acids. The ends were cut back, 0 bases at V and 6 bases at J, with 20 bases in the middle. The CDR3 spells CASSYSPLGLEGDGYTF. CDR3 nucleotides: TGTGCCAGCAGTTACTCGCCCCTGGGGCTGGAGGGCGATGGCTACACCTTC.

There are many counts of this clonotype. V is TRBV5-5 and J is TRBJ2-1, with D maybe TRBD1 (6 bases). The CDR3 consists of 12 residues. Trimming stripped 4 bases from V and 8 bases from J, with 10 bases between. Germline V CDR1 and CDR2: SGHKS, YYEKEE (reference sequence). The CDR3 loop is CASSRQGYEQFF. DNA of the CDR3: TGTGCCAGCAGCCGTCAGGGGTATGAGCAGTTCTTC.

The chain carries TRBV4-2 and TRBJ2-7; the D call may be TRBD1 or TRBD2 (5 bases each). Per germline, CDR1 LGHNA and CDR2 YNFKEQ. This CDR3 is built from 15 residues. Deletions cut 0 bases from V and 1 base from J, with 10 bases between. The CDR3 DNA reads as TGTGCCAGCAGCCAAGAGGGGGACGTTTCCTACGAGCAGTACTTC. Its translation is CASSQEGDVSYEQYF.

V usage is TRBV29-1 and J usage is TRBJ1-4; D not resolved. Germline assignment: CDR1 SQVTM and CDR2 ANQGSEA. The CDR3 spans 13 residues. V lost 3 bases and J lost 3, with 8 bases in between. The CDR3 here is CSVESSSNEKLFF. In DNA, the CDR3 is TGCAGCGTTGAGTCTAGCTCTAATGAAAAACTGTTTTTT. The full variable domain, completed using reference TRBV29-1 and TRBJ1-4, is SAVISQKPSRDICQRGTSLTIQCQVDSQVTMMFWYRQQPGQSLTLIATANQGSEATYESGFVIDKFPISRPNLTFSTLTVSNMSPEDSSIYLCSVESSSNEKLFFGSGTQLSVL.

This clonotype occurred a few times. The V gene is TRBV5-5, the J gene TRBJ1-1; D unclear. The ends were cut back, 4 bases at V and 3 bases at J, with 16 bases in the middle. Per the germline V gene, CDR1 is SGHKS and CDR2 is YYEKEE (reference sequence). This CDR3 region has 15 residues. In DNA form, the CDR3 reads TGTGCCAGCAGCCCCGCGGACGACGGAGACACTGAAGCTTTCTTT. Translation gives CASSPADDGDTEAFF. The whole variable domain, filled in from reference TRBV5-5 and TRBJ1-1, reads DAGVTQSPTHLIKTRGQQVTLRCSPISGHKSVSWYQQVLGQGPQFIFQYYEKEERGRGNFPDRFSARQFPNYSSELNVNALLLGDSALYLCASSPADDGDTEAFFGQGTRLTVV.

This rearrangement joins TRBV4-2 to TRBJ2-1; D call uncertain. CDR1 and CDR2 (germline): LGHNA, YNFKEQ. Trimming took off 0 bases at V and 5 bases at J, with 8 bases between the two ends. The CDR3 covers 14 residues. CDR3 loop: CASSQDLPDNEQFF. CDR3 coding DNA: TGTGCCAGCAGCCAAGATCTCCCCGACAATGAGCAGTTCTTC.

This clonotype occurred many times. The J gene is TRBJ2-1, the V gene TRBV12-3 or TRBV12-4; either TRBD1 or TRBD2 may supply D (5 bases each). This CDR3 is 14 amino acids long. V was clipped by 7 bases and J by 3 bases, with 13 bases between them. In DNA form, the CDR3 reads TGTGCCAGCAATAGGGACGGAATCTACAATGAGCAGTTCTTC. It is translated as CASNRDGIYNEQFF.

This clonotype appeared a few times. The chain has TRBV20-1 and TRBJ2-1, with D perhaps matching TRBD1 (6 bases). Per the germline V gene, CDR1 is DFQATT and CDR2 is SNEGSKA (reference sequence). The CDR3 spans 11 residues. V dropped 6 bases and J dropped 12 bases, with 15 bases sitting between them. For the CDR3, the DNA is TGCAGTGCCCCCAGGGGCGGGCGGCAGTTCTTC. Encoded protein: CSAPRGGRQFF.

The V gene is TRBV12-3 or TRBV12-4, the J gene TRBJ1-3; TRBD1 agrees at 8 bases. Trimming took 1 base from V and 0 from J; bases not matched to a gene: 5. This CDR3 is 17 amino acids long. The CDR3 nucleotides read TGTGCCAGCAGTTTAGGGGACAGGCAACCCTCTGGAAACACCATATATTTT. The encoded protein is CASSLGDRQPSGNTIYF.

There are a few counts of this clonotype. The genes are TRBV7-2 and TRBJ1-6; a weak D match, TRBD1 (5 bases). Germline loops: CDR1 SGHTA, CDR2 FQGNSA. Trimming left V 5 bases short and J 11 bases short, with 16 bases between. This CDR3 spans 14 amino acids. CDR3 sequence (DNA): TGTGCCAGCAGCCCCAGGGTCCCGGGGGCACCCCTCCACTTT. It encodes CASSPRVPGAPLHF. The full variable domain, with the rest looked up from reference TRBV7-2 and TRBJ1-6, is GAGVSQSPSNKVTEKGKDVELRCDPISGHTALYWYRQSLGQGLEFLIYFQGNSAPDKSGLPSDRFSAERTGGSVSTLTIQRTQQEDSAVYLCASSPRVPGAPLHFGNGTRLTVT.

Ten or more counts support this clonotype. The chain couples TRBV29-1 to TRBJ1-6, with a possible D match to TRBD1 (5 bases). V was cut by 7 bases and J by 7 bases, with 14 bases left in between. The CDR3 is 13 amino acids. Germline CDR1 SQVTM, CDR2 ANQGSEA. The CDR3 protein is CSGTLGGNSPLHF. The CDR3 DNA follows: TGCAGCGGGACGCTCGGGGGAAATTCACCCCTCCACTTT.